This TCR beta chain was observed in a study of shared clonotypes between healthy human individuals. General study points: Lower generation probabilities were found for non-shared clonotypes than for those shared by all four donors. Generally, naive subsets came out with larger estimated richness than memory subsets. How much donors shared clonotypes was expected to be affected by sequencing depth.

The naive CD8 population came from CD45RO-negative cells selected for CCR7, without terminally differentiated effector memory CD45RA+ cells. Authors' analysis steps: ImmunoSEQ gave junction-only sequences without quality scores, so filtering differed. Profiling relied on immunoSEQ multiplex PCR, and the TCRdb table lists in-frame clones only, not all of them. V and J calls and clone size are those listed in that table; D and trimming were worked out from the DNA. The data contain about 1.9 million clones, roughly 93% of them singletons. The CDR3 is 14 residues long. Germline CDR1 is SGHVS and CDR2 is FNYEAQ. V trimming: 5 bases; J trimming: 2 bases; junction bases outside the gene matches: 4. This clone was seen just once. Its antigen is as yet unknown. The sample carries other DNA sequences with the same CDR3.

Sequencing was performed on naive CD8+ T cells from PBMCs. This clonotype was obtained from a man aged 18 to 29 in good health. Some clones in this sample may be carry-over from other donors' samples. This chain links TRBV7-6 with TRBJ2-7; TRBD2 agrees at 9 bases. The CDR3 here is CASSPGTSTYEQYF. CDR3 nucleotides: TGTGCCAGCAGCCCCGGGACTAGCACCTACGAGCAGTACTTC.